This T cell receptor beta chain was sequenced during a study of shared clonotypes between healthy human individuals. On the study more broadly: The cohort comprised a couple of women and a few men. Their ages spanned 18 to 49 years.

V shed 4 bases and J 4 bases; nucleotides not matched to a gene: 14. Germline-derived CDR1 and CDR2 are SGHNT and YYREEE (reference sequence). This CDR3 spans 16 amino acids. TCRdb's table, derived via immunoSEQ multiplex PCR, lists solely in-frame clones and lacks some. Of about 1.5 million clones listed, roughly 96% are singletons. The source of this sequence is a man aged 25 to 40 in good health. This chain joins TRBV5-4 and TRBJ2-7; 7 bases agree with TRBD1. The sample consisted of naive CD4+ T cells sorted from blood. Regarding subset: CD45RA+ positively selected. Written as DNA, the CDR3 is TGTGCCAGCAGCGACGCCATATCGACAGGGAAGTACGAGCAGTACTTC. Amino acids: CASSDAISTGKYEQYF.